Shown below are 18 T cell receptor beta chains from a single sample sequenced in a study of human T cells and chemical hapten exposure. The sample's time point: patch test 3, about 24 weeks after DPC sensitization. Indicated treatment: therapeutic diphenylcyclopropenone sensitization with weekly scalp DPC. TCRdb independently ran MiXCR on the RACE reads; one entry per CDR3 protein. The sample includes about 82,000 distinct CDR3 sequences, about 10% of them seen just once. The specimen was whole blood, collected in connection with sensitization to the hapten diphenylcyclopropenone (DPC). Source of these receptors: a woman between 45 and 60 years old with alopecia areata. Some clones in this sample may be carry-over from other donors' samples.

This clonotype was recorded many times. This chain joins TRBV29-1 and TRBJ2-7, with TRBD2 matching over 9 bases. The CDR3 covers 12 residues. After removal of 5 bases from V and 6 bases from J, the junction contained 5 bases not matched to a gene. Germline lookup yields CDR1 SQVTM and CDR2 ANQGSEA. The CDR3 here is CSVRAGGGEQYF. The CDR3 DNA is TGCAGCGTTCGAGCGGGAGGAGGCGAGCAGTACTTC.

This clonotype was recorded many times. The J gene is TRBJ1-2, the V gene TRBV20-1; no reliable D call. The CDR3 is 13 residues long. The V gene lost 1 base and the J gene lost 0 bases, with 6 bases spanning the gap. Per germline, CDR1 DFQATT and CDR2 SNEGSKA (reference sequence). The DNA for the CDR3 is TGCAGTGCTAGAGGTGGGCCTAACTATGGCTACACCTTC. Amino acids: CSARGGPNYGYTF.

This clonotype was seen at least ten times. The CDR3 here is CASSLVHSYGYTF. The CDR3 nucleotides are TGTGCCAGCAGCTTGGTACACTCCTATGGCTACACCTTC. This chain joins TRBV5-4 and TRBJ1-2; D gene ambiguous. The V gene lost 0 bases and the J gene lost 4 bases, with 7 bases spanning the gap. Germline assignment: CDR1 SGHNT and CDR2 YYREEE (reference sequence). This CDR3 region has 13 residues.

The table lists this clonotype with a few counts. The DNA of the CDR3 is TGTGCCAGCACGGGAGGAGGCTATGGCTACACCTTC. It codes for CASTGGGYGYTF. The rearrangement links TRBV6-1 to TRBJ1-2, with D unclear. In germline, CDR1 is MNHNS, CDR2 SASEGT. V gave up 7 bases and J gave up 4 bases, with 10 bases separating them. The CDR3 is 12 amino acids.

Ten or more counts support this clonotype. This rearrangement joins TRBV7-3 to TRBJ2-7; TRBD1 aligns across 9 bases. The J segment lost 5 bases and the V segment lost 4 bases, leaving 9 bases of the junction unmatched. The CDR3 has 15 amino acids. CDR1 and CDR2 (germline): SGHTA, FQGTGA. The DNA for the CDR3 is TGTGCCAGCAGCTCATCCGGGACAGGGTTACACGAGCAGTACTTC. It is translated as CASSSSGTGLHEQYF.

The V gene is TRBV7-2, the J gene TRBJ1-1; maybe TRBD1 (6 bases). V lost 5 bases to trimming and J lost 7 bases, with 20 bases between them. From germline, CDR1 is SGHTA and CDR2 FQGNSA. This CDR3 spans 15 amino acids. The CDR3 coding sequence is TGTGCCAGCAGCCCAGGGTTACGAGGACAGCTTGAAGCTTTCTTT. Amino acids: CASSPGLRGQLEAFF.

The chain uses TRBV27 and TRBJ1-2; D is undetermined. CDR1 is MNHEY and CDR2 is SMNVEV in the germline V gene (reference sequence). The length of the CDR3 is 13 residues. Trimming took 2 bases from V and 4 from J, leaving 8 bases between them. The CDR3 sequence is CASSLGLTYGYTF. Written as DNA, the CDR3 is TGTGCCAGCAGTTTAGGGCTGACCTATGGCTACACCTTC.

This clonotype was detected many times. The J gene is TRBJ2-7, the V gene TRBV20-1; no reliable D call. Trimming cost V 5 bases and J 0 bases, with 11 bases left between them. CDR1 and CDR2 from the germline V gene are DFQATT and SNEGSKA (reference sequence). The CDR3 runs 13 residues. The CDR3 spells CSAPKGNSYEQYF. The CDR3 DNA sequence: TGCAGTGCTCCTAAAGGCAACTCCTACGAGCAGTACTTC.

This clonotype has just a few counts. The chain joins TRBV12-3 or TRBV12-4 to TRBJ2-7, with TRBD1 matching over 12 bases. The ends lost 1 base at V and 6 bases at J; junction bases unmatched: 7. The CDR3 is 16 amino acids. The CDR3 spells CASSLVRDRGLSEQYF. Here the CDR3 DNA reads TGTGCCAGCAGTTTAGTTCGGGACAGGGGGCTTTCCGAGCAGTACTTC.

This clonotype was observed a few times. V is TRBV4-1 and J is TRBJ2-1; D remains ambiguous. The CDR3 length is 13 residues. V gave up 1 base and J gave up 11 bases, with 12 bases separating them. Per germline, CDR1 MGHRA and CDR2 YSYEKL. The CDR3 DNA reads as TGCGCCAGCAGCCAAGGTAGACCCGATAAGCAGTTCTTC. It codes for CASSQGRPDKQFF.

This clonotype was found many times. The chain recombines TRBV12-3 or TRBV12-4 with TRBJ1-4; the match to TRBD1 covers 8 bases. This CDR3 region has 14 residues. V lost 1 base, J lost 5 bases, and 0 bases stayed unmatched. The CDR3 loop reads CASSLGQGNEKLFF. CDR3 sequence (DNA): TGTGCCAGCAGTTTAGGACAGGGGAATGAAAAACTGTTTTTT.

This clonotype showed up many times. In nucleotides, the CDR3 is TGTGCCAGCAGCTTAGGCCCGGATAGCGTTGGTTATTTCTTC. Protein sequence: CASSLGPDSVGYFF. The rearrangement uses TRBV11-2 and TRBJ2-1, with a weak D call TRBD2 (5 bases). Germline CDR1 SGHAT, CDR2 FQNNGV. Trimming pared 1 base from V and 16 bases from J, leaving 20 bases between. The CDR3 spans 14 residues.

The J gene is TRBJ1-2, the V gene TRBV7-2; 8 positions match TRBD1. The germline CDR1 and CDR2 sequences are SGHTA and FQGNSA. CDR3 size: 14 residues. V dropped 5 bases and J dropped 10; count of bases not matched to a gene: 12. The CDR3 sequence is CASSPGRGQGDYTF. As DNA, the CDR3 is TGTGCCAGCAGCCCCGGCAGGGGGCAGGGGGACTACACCTTC.

The V call is TRBV11-3, the J call TRBJ2-1; 7 bases are a match to TRBD2. The J segment lost 8 bases and the V segment lost 6 bases, leaving 7 bases of the junction unmatched. The CDR3 length is 13 residues. The V gene's germline CDR1 is SGHNT and CDR2 YENEEA. The CDR3 reads CASRGRGFDEQFF. The CDR3 DNA sequence: TGTGCCAGCAGAGGGAGGGGTTTCGATGAGCAGTTCTTC. The variable domain in full, completed from reference TRBV11-3 and TRBJ2-1, reads EAGVVQSPRYKIIEKKQPVAFWCNPISGHNTLYWYLQNLGQGPELLIRYENEEAVDDSQLPKDRFSAERLKGVDSTLKIQPAELGDSAVYLCASRGRGFDEQFFGPGTRLTVL.

At least ten counts were recorded for this clonotype. The chain is built from TRBV21-1 and TRBJ2-7; the table's TRBD2 call for D was not verified on the DNA. TRBV21-1 is recorded as a pseudogene. This CDR3 comprises 17 residues. CDR3 sequence reads: CASSKALSSFNSYEQYF. In DNA, the CDR3 is TGTGCCAGCAGCAAAGCGCTTTCTAGCTTTAACTCCTACGAGCAGTACTTC.

This chain joins TRBV7-2 and TRBJ1-2; TRBD1 is a possible D gene (5 bases). V lost 1 base and J 6 bases, leaving 12 bases between the germline ends. Germline V CDR1 and CDR2: SGHTA, FQGNSA. This CDR3 has 14 residues. CDR3: CASSLERQHHGYTF. The CDR3 DNA sequence: TGTGCCAGCAGCTTAGAGCGACAGCACCATGGCTACACCTTC.

This clonotype came up a few times. The J gene is TRBJ1-1, the V gene TRBV5-1, with TRBD1 matching over 10 bases. The CDR3 runs to 15 residues. Germline V gives CDR1 SGHRS, CDR2 YFSETQ. After removal of 4 bases from V and 3 bases from J, the junction contained 6 bases not matched to a gene. The CDR3 is CASSPLGTGDTEAFF. The CDR3 region has the DNA TGCGCCAGCAGCCCTTTAGGGACAGGGGACACTGAAGCTTTCTTT.

This clonotype has only a few counts. The CDR3 is CASSPERPQPQHF. CDR3 DNA sequence: TGTGCCAGCAGCCCCGAGCGTCCTCAGCCCCAGCATTTT. The chain combines TRBV6-1 with TRBJ1-5; D gene unclear. The CDR3 loop spans 13 amino acids. CDR1 is MNHNS, CDR2 SASEGT, per germline. Between the trimmed V and J ends, which lost 6 bases and 6 bases, there was a span of 12 bases.